This T cell receptor (beta chain) was sequenced for a study of immune characterization of retroperitoneal liposarcoma. MiXCR, applied by TCRdb to the PCR reads, yields one record per CDR3 protein. The sample contains around 20,000 distinct CDR3 sequences, more than 30% of which appear only once. Deletions cut 6 bases from V and 7 bases from J, with 16 bases between. CDR3 length: 14 amino acids. Sequencing used blood. The sequence was obtained from a male donor with retroperitoneal liposarcoma. The chain links TRBV12-3 or TRBV12-4 to TRBJ1-5; no definite D call. The CDR3 coding sequence is TGTGCCAGCAGAATATTAGCACCCGACCAGCCCCAGCATTTT. Its translation is CASRILAPDQPQHF.